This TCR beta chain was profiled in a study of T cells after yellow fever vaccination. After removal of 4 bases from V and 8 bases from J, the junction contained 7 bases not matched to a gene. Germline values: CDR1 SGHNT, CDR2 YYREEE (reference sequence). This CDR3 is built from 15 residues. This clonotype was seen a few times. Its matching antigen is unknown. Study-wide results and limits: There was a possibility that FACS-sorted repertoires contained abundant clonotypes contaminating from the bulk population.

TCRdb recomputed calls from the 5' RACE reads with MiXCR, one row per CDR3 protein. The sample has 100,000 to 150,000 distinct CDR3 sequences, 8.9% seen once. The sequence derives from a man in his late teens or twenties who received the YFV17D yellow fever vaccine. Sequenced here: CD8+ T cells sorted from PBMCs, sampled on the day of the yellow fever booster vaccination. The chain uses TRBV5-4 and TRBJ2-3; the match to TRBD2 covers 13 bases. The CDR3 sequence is CASSRTSGGSGTQYF. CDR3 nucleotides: TGTGCCAGCAGCCGGACTAGCGGGGGTTCAGGTACGCAGTATTTT.